This T cell receptor (beta chain) was captured by sequencing in a study of T-cell reconstitution after alpha-beta-depleted transplantation in children. In this sample, this clonotype turned up many times. Its antigen is undetermined. Using unique molecular identifiers, the investigators prepared the TCRbeta library. MiXCR, run by TCRdb on the PCR reads, gives a single entry per CDR3 protein. The data hold a few hundred thousand distinct CDR3 sequences, with around 10% observed a single time. Study results and limitations: Several hundred expanded graft clones reportedly supplied alpha-beta T cells about two months after transplant. The study traced high day-60 TCRbeta diversity in some patients to surviving recipient T cells and thymic progenitors.

The CDR3 contains 12 residues. Germline assignment: CDR1 MNHNS and CDR2 SASEGT. V shed 5 bases and J shed 5 bases, with 9 bases lying between them. The TCR sequence derives from a male patient between 2 and 10 years old who had a stem cell transplant for chronic granulomatous disease, so the T cells may come from the graft donor. This chain uses TRBV6-1 with TRBJ2-5; no firm D call. The sample here was peripheral blood, taken 180 days after TCRalphabeta/CD19-depleted stem cell transplant. The CDR3: CASSLRRETQYF. As DNA, the CDR3 is TGTGCCAGCAGTCTTCGGCGCGAGACCCAGTACTTC.